This T cell receptor (beta chain) is from a study of tumor and adjacent non-tumor tissue in lung cancer. Study-wide points: Tumor tissue had significantly higher TCR diversity than normal lung.

No cell sorting was done before RNA was extracted from the tissue. TCRbeta libraries were built with three rounds of nested PCR, modified from ARM-PCR. TCRdb re-derived calls from the multiplex PCR reads in MiXCR, one entry per CDR3 protein. The table records about 120,000 distinct CDR3 sequences, roughly 64% of them present only once. With regard to this clonotype: Its cognate antigen is unknown. It may be a read error: a sequence one base away is much more abundant.

Per germline, CDR1 SQVTM and CDR2 ANQGSEA. V was cut by 3 bases and J by 3 bases, with 11 bases left in between. The length of the CDR3 is 13 residues. Sequenced: lung tumor tissue. The chain has TRBV29-1 and TRBJ2-5, with D maybe TRBD1 (5 bases). The sequence was obtained from a man aged 30 to 39 with non-small cell lung cancer. CDR3 coding DNA: TGCAGCGTTGACACGACAGTGAAAGAGACCCAGTACTTC. Amino acid sequence: CSVDTTVKETQYF. Using reference TRBV29-1 and TRBJ2-5 for the parts outside the CDR3, the full variable domain is SAVISQKPSRDICQRGTSLTIQCQVDSQVTMMFWYRQQPGQSLTLIATANQGSEATYESGFVIDKFPISRPNLTFSTLTVSNMSPEDSSIYLCSVDTTVKETQYFGPGTRLLVL.